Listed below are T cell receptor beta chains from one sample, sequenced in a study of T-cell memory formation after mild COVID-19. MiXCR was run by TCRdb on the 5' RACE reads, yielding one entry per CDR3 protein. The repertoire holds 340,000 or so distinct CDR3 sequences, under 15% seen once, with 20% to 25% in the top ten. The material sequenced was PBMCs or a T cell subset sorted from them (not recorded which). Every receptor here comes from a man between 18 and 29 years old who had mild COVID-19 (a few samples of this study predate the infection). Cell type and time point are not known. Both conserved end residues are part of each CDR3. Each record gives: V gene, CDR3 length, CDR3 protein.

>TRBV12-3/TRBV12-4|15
CASSFTGFGDEKLFF
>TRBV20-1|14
CSASPGNYATEAFF
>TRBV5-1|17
CASSLGPSGGNTGELFF
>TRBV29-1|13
CSARGAQQETQYF
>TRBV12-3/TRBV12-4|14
CASRGTLRTYGYTF
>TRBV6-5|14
CASSYTREYTEAFF
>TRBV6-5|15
CASSYEGARGDEQYF
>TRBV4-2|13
CASSQAKYNEQFF
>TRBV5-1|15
CASTWTGGGLYEQYF
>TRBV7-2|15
CASSLTGGLNTEAFF
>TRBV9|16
CASSGTGTSGLDTQYF
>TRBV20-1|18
CSARGAVLRGQGYNEQFF
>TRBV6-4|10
CASSDYGYTF
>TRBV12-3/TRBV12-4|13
CASAGLAEFTQYF
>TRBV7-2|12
CASSLASDTQYF
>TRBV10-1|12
CASSDPGREQFF
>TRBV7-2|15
CASSLARGAFNEQFF
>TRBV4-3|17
CASSQHWGAADTGELFF
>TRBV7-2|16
CASSFTPGQADYEQYF
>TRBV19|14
CASTGTVLNYGYTF
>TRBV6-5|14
CASRDASTDNEQFF
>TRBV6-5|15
CASRVGLSNTGELFF
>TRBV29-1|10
CSGDPYGYTF
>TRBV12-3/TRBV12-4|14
CASRRAGAPGEQFF
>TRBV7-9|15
CASSTRGGGTDTQYF
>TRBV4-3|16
CASSQDGRTSTDTQYF
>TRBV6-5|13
CASSYGLAGVWFF
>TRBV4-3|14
CASSSSGRDTEAFF
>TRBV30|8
CAWTDQYF
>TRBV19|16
CASSHGQGIYNSPLHF
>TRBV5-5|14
CASDGDRAAETQYF
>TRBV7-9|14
CASSWTGGLTEAFF
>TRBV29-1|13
CSVEPGTAYGYTF
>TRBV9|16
CASSVVAGRDTGELFF
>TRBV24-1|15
CATSAFGQTQETQYF
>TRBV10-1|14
CASSPGTSPGELFF
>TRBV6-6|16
CASSYLRRGSSYEQYF